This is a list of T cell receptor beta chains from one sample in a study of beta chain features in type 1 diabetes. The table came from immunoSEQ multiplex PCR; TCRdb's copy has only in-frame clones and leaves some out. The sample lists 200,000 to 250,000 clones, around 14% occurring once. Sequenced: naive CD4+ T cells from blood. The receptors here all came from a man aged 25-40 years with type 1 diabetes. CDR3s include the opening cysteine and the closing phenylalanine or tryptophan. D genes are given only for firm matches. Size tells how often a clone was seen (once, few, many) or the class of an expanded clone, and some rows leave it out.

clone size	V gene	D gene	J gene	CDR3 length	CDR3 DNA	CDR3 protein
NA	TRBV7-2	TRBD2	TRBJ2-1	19	TGTGCCAGCAGCGCGCCTCTAGCGGGGGGCTCCACCTCCTACAATGAGCAGTTCTTC	CASSAPLAGGSTSYNEQFF
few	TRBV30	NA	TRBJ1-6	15	TGTGCCTCGCGCAGTATGGAGATAGGGGATTCACCCCTCCACTTT	CASRSMEIGDSPLHF
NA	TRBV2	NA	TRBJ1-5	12	TGTGCCAGCAAATATAGCAATCAGCCCCAGCATTTT	CASKYSNQPQHF
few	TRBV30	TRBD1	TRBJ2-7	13	TGTGCCTGGACCGGGACAGGGTTGGGCGAGCAGTACTTC	CAWTGTGLGEQYF
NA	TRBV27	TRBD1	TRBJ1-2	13	TGTGCCAGCAGTTCACGACAGGGAGATGGCTACACCTTC	CASSSRQGDGYTF
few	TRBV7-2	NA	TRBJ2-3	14	TGTGCCAGCAGCTTCACAGGGCCCACAGATACGCAGTATTTT	CASSFTGPTDTQYF
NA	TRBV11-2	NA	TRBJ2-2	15	TGTGCCAGCAGCTTGGGGCGGGAAAGCACCGGGGAGCTGTTTTTT	CASSLGRESTGELFF
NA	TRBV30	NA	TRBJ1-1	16	TGTGCCTGGAGTGTACGGCGGGGCCTCAACGAGGGTGAAGCTTTCTTT	CAWSVRRGLNEGEAFF
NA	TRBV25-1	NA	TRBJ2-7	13	TGTGCCAGCTCAGGGGGGACCTTGTACGAGCAGTACTTC	CASSGGTLYEQYF
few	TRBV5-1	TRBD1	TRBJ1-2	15	TGCGCCAGCAGCTTGGGGGGGACAGCCAACTATGGCTACACCTTC	CASSLGGTANYGYTF
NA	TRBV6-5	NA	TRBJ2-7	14	TGTGCCAGCAGTTACTCGAGGGACTCCTACGAGCAGTACTTC	CASSYSRDSYEQYF
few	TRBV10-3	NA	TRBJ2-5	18	TGTGCCATCAGTTCCACAGGGCCAGGACTAGAGAACCAAGAGACCCAGTACTTC	CAISSTGPGLENQETQYF
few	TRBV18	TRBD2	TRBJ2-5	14	TGTGCCAGCTCACCTCTAGCGGGAGGAGAGACCCAGTACTTC	CASSPLAGGETQYF
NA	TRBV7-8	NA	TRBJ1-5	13	TGTGCCAGCAGCTTACAGGGCGATCAGCCCCAGCATTTT	CASSLQGDQPQHF
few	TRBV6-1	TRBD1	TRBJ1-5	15	TGTGCCAGCAGATGGACAGGGGATGGAAATCAGCCCCAGCATTTT	CASRWTGDGNQPQHF
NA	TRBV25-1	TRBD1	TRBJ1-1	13	TGTGCCAGCGAAATGGGACAGGGGGAGGTAGCTTTCTTT	CASEMGQGEVAFF
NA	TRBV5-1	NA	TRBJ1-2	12	TGCGCCAGCAGCTTGAACACCTATGGCTACACCTTC	CASSLNTYGYTF
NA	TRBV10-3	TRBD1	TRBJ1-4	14	TGTGCCATCAGTCCGGGACAGGAGAATGAAAAACTGTTTTTT	CAISPGQENEKLFF
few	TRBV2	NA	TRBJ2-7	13	TGTGCCAGCAGTAACCAGGGGTTCAACGAGCAGTACTTC	CASSNQGFNEQYF
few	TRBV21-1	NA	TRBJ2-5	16	TGTGCCAGCAGCAGGCGACTAGCGGGGAGCCAAGAGACCCAGTACTTC	CASSRRLAGSQETQYF
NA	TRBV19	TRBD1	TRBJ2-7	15	TGTGCCAGTAGTCCCGGACAGGGGAGCTCCTACGAGCAGTACTTC	CASSPGQGSSYEQYF
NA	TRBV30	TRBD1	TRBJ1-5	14	TGTGCCAGTGGACAGGGGGCTTCTGGTCAGCCCCAGCATTTT	CASGQGASGQPQHF
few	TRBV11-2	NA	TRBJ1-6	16	TGTGCCAGCAGCTTGCGGTCACCCGCTGCTAATTCACCCCTCCACTTT	CASSLRSPAANSPLHF
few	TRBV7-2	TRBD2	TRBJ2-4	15	TGTGCCAGCAGCAGTAGCGGGAACTTGGGAAACATTCAGTACTTC	CASSSSGNLGNIQYF
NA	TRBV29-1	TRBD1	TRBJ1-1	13	TGCAGCGCAACCGACAGGGGGAACACTGAAGCTTTCTTT	CSATDRGNTEAFF
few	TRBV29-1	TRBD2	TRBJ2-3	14	TGCAGCGTGGGGACTAGCGGGAACACAGATACGCAGTATTTT	CSVGTSGNTDTQYF
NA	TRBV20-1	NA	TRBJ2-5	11	TGCAGTGCTCACGCGGGGGAGACCCAGTACTTC	CSAHAGETQYF
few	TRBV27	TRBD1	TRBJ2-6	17	TGTGCCAGCAGTTCGGGACAGGGGGTCTCTGGGGCCAACGTCCTGACTTTC	CASSSGQGVSGANVLTF
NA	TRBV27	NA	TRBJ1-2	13	TGTGCCAGCAGTCCAAACGGACACAATGGCTACACCTTC	CASSPNGHNGYTF
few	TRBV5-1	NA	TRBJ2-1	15	TGCGCCAGCAGCTTGGTAGTGGGCTCGGGAAATGAGCAGTTCTTC	CASSLVVGSGNEQFF
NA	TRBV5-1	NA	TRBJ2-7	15	TGCGCCAGCAGCTCAACTCTAGACGGTGGCTACGAGCAGTACTTC	CASSSTLDGGYEQYF
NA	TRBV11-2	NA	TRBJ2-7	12	TGTGCCAGCAGCGTCGGGAGCTACGAGCAGTACTTC	CASSVGSYEQYF
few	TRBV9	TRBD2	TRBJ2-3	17	TGTGCCAGCAGCGTAGGCATCACTAGCGGGAGTGCAGATACGCAGTATTTT	CASSVGITSGSADTQYF
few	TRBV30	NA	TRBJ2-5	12	TGTGCCTGGAGTGTAGTCCGTGAGAGCCAGTACTTC	CAWSVVRESQYF